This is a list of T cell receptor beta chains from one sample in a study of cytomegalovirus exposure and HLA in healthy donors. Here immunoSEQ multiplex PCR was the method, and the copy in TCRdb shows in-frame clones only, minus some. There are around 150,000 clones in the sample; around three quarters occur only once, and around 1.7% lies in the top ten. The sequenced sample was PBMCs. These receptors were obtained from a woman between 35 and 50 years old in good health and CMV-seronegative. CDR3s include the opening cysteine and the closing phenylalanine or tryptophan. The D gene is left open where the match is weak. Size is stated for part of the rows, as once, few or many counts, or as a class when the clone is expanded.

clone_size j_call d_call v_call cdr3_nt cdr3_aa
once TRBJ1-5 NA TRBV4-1 TGCGCCAGCAGCCAAGATCGTAGATATAGCAATCAGCCCCAGCATTTT CASSQDRRYSNQPQHF
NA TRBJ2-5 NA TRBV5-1 TGCGCCAGCAGACATAACCCAAGCGGCCAAGAGACCCAGTACTTC CASRHNPSGQETQYF
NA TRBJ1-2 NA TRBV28 TGTGCCAGCAGTAAATTCGTCGGCTACACCTTC CASSKFVGYTF
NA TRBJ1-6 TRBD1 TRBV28 TGTGCCAGCAGTGTATGGGACAGCAATTCACCCCTCCACTTT CASSVWDSNSPLHF
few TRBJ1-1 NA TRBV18 TGTGCCAGCTCACCAGGGGCGAACACTGAAGCTTTCTTT CASSPGANTEAFF
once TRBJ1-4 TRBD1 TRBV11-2 TGTGCCAGCAGCTCCCCCGGACAGGGCGGGGAAAAACTGTTTTTT CASSSPGQGGEKLFF
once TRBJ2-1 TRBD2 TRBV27 TGTGCCAGCAGCCCCGGGGGGTCAAACAATGAGCAGTTCTTC CASSPGGSNNEQFF
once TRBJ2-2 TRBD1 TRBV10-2 TGCGCCAGCAGCCGGGACAGGGGGCTCCTAGGTACCGGGGAGCTGTTTTTT CASSRDRGLLGTGELFF
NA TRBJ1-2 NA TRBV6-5 TGTGCCAGCAGTTCAGGGCCCAGCCCGGAGGGCTACACCTTC CASSSGPSPEGYTF
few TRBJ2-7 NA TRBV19 TGTGCCAGTAGTAAGAGCTTCCGCTACGAGCAGTACTTC CASSKSFRYEQYF
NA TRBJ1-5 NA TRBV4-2 TGTGCCAGCAGCCAAGGCGGGACCCGAGACAATCAGCCCCAGCATTTT CASSQGGTRDNQPQHF
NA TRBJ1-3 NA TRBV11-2 TGTGCCAGCAGCTTAAACACAGACAGAAACACCATATATTTT CASSLNTDRNTIYF
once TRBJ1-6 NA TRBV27 TGTGCCAGCAGTTTAGTTTCCACCGGCTCCTATAATTCACCCCTCCACTTT CASSLVSTGSYNSPLHF
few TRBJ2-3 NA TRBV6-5 TGTGCCAGCGGGTACGGAGGAGATACGCAGTATTTT CASGYGGDTQYF
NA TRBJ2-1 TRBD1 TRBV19 TGTGCCAGTAGTATTGGGAGCAGGGGGCACAATGAGCAGTTCTTC CASSIGSRGHNEQFF
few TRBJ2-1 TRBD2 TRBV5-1 TGCGCCAGCAGCTTCTGGAGGACTAGCCGAAATGAGCAGTTCTTC CASSFWRTSRNEQFF
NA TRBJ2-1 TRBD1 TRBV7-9 TGTGCCAGCAGCTTAATGGGACAGGGGGCGATTGAGCAGTTCTTC CASSLMGQGAIEQFF
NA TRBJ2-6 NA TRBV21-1 TGTGCCAGCAGCAACCCCAGGGGCTCTGGGGCCAACGTCCTGACTTTC CASSNPRGSGANVLTF
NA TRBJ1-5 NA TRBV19 TGTGCCAGTAGTATTTCCCCCAGGATCGATCAGCCCCAGCATTTT CASSISPRIDQPQHF
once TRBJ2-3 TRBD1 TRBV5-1 TGCGCCAGCAGCACAAGGACAGGGGGAGGTACGCAGTATTTT CASSTRTGGGTQYF
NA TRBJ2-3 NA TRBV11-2 TGTGCCAGCAGCTTTTCAGGGGGCACAGATACGCAGTATTTT CASSFSGGTDTQYF
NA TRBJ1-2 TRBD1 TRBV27 TGTGCCAGCAGTTTATCAGGGGGCGCTTCTGGCTACACCTTC CASSLSGGASGYTF
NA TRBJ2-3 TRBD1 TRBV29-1 TGCAGCGTTGAAGGGCAGGGGGACAGCCTTAGCACAGATACGCAGTATTTT CSVEGQGDSLSTDTQYF
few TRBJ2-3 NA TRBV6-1 TGTGCCAGCAGTGAAAGGTCCCGGGGGTGGGATACGCAGTATTTT CASSERSRGWDTQYF
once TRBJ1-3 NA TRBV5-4 TGTGCCAGCAGCCCGAAAAGTGGGGGGGGCCTACCCTCTGGAAACACCATATATTTT CASSPKSGGGLPSGNTIYF
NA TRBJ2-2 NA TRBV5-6 TGTGCCAGCAGCTCCCCGGCAGGCTTTTTCACCGGGGAGCTGTTTTTT CASSSPAGFFTGELFF
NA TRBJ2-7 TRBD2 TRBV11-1 TGTGCCAGCAGCCCGATCGGGGAGGGGCCCAAGACCTACGAGCAGTACTTC CASSPIGEGPKTYEQYF
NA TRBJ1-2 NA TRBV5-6 TGTGCCAGCAGCTCAACAGGGTTTGGAGCTAACTATGGCTACACCTTC CASSSTGFGANYGYTF
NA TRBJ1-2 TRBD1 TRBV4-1 TGCGCCAGCAGCCAAGGGCTACGATGGGACAGTTCTAACTATGGCTACACCTTC CASSQGLRWDSSNYGYTF
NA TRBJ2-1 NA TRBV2 TGTGCCAGCAGTGGGACAGCAACCTACAATGAGCAGTTCTTC CASSGTATYNEQFF
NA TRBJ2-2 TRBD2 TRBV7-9 TGTTCCAGCAGCTTAGGGACTAGCGGGAGCGGAGACACCGGGGAGCTGTTTTTT CSSSLGTSGSGDTGELFF
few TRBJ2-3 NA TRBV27 TGTGCCAGCAGTTTATTTAGGTCGAGCGTGGCGCAGTATTTT CASSLFRSSVAQYF
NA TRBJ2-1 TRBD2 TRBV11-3 TGTGCCAGCAGCCTCGGGGATGGACTAGCGGGAGGGAATGAGCAGTTCTTC CASSLGDGLAGGNEQFF
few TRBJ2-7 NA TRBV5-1 TGCGCCAGCAGGAGTCTCTTAGGGGCCGAGCAGTACTTC CASRSLLGAEQYF
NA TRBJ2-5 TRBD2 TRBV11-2 TGTGCCAGCAGCCCCCATGGGGCTTCAGCGGGGCAAGAGACCCAGTACTTC CASSPHGASAGQETQYF
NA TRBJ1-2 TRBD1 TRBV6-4 TGTGCCAGCAGCGGGACAGGGACTATGGGGGGCTACACCTTC CASSGTGTMGGYTF
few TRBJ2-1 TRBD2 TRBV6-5 TGTGCCAGCAGTTACTCGGGACTAGCGGTCTACAATGAGCAGTTCTTC CASSYSGLAVYNEQFF
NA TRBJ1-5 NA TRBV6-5 TGTGCCAGCAGTTACTCGAACGGTGAGCCCCAGCATTTT CASSYSNGEPQHF
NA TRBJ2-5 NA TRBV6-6 TGTGCCAGCAGCTTCCAAGAGACCCAGTACTTC CASSFQETQYF
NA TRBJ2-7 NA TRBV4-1 TGCGCCAGCAGCCAGGGACGGGGGTACGGCGACGAGCAGTACTTC CASSQGRGYGDEQYF
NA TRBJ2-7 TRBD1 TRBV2 TGTGCCAGCAGAGGACAGGGATACGAGCAGTACTTC CASRGQGYEQYF
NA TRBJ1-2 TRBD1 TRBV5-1 TGCGCCAGCAGCTTGGTGTCGGGACAGGGTGACGGCTACACCTTC CASSLVSGQGDGYTF
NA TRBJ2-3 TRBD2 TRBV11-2 TGTGCCAGCAGCTTAGGGGCTAGCGGGAGAGATACGCAGTATTTT CASSLGASGRDTQYF
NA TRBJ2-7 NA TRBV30 TGTGCCTGGAGTCCACTGGACAGAACCTACGAGCAGTACTTC CAWSPLDRTYEQYF
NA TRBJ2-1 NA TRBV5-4 TGTGCCAGCAGCTTCAGTTCCGGGGATGAGCAGTTCTTC CASSFSSGDEQFF
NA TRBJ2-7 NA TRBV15 TGTGCCACCAGCAAGTATGGGTCTAGGGAGCAGTACTTC CATSKYGSREQYF
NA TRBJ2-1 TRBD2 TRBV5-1 TGCGCCAGCAGCTTGGCGCTAACTAGCGGGGGCCCCACTAGCTCCTACAATGAGCAGTTCTTC CASSLALTSGGPTSSYNEQFF
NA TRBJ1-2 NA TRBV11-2 TGTGCCAGCAGCCCCAACTCCCAGGGTAACTCCTATGGCTACACCTTC CASSPNSQGNSYGYTF
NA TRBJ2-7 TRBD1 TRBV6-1 TGTGCCAGCAGTGCTCAAGGGGGACAGGGTTCCTACAAGCAGTACTTC CASSAQGGQGSYKQYF